The 14 T cell receptor beta chains listed next were all sequenced from one sample in a study of tumor and adjacent non-tumor tissue in lung cancer. RNA was extracted from bulk tissue without any cell sorting. Distant lung tissue was collected more than 3 cm away from the tumor edge. TCRbeta libraries were built with three rounds of nested PCR, modified from ARM-PCR. A single record per CDR3 protein comes from TCRdb applying MiXCR to the multiplex PCR reads. The data hold around 50,000 distinct CDR3 sequences, with 64% observed a single time. The sequenced sample was distant non-tumor lung tissue. The origin of the receptors is a woman in her 70s with non-small cell lung cancer.

On this clonotype: A read error is likely, as this CDR3 ends without the conserved phenylalanine or tryptophan. The rearrangement joins TRBV6-6 to TRBJ2-1; 12 nucleotides line up with TRBD2. CDR3 size: 17 residues. CDR1 is MNHNY, CDR2 SVGAGI, per germline (reference sequence). CDR3 loop: CVSSYLKRLAGDNEQFC. CDR3 nucleotides: TGTGTCAGCAGTTACCTTAAACGACTAGCGGGAGACAATGAGCAGTTCTGC.

This clonotype showed up many times. The rearrangement uses TRBV5-1 and TRBJ2-7; 8 bases are shared with TRBD1. Losses at the gene ends were 4 bases for V and 7 bases for J; bases not matched to a gene: 25. The CDR3 runs to 19 residues. Per germline, CDR1 SGHRS and CDR2 YFSETQ. The CDR3 reads CASSDRTGFGDWAYLEQYF. CDR3 sequence (DNA): TGCGCCAGCAGCGACCGGACAGGGTTCGGGGACTGGGCTTATCTGGAGCAGTACTTC.

J is TRBJ2-1 and V is TRBV6-2 or TRBV6-3; 12 bases match TRBD2. CDR1 MNHEY and CDR2 SVGEGT come from the germline V gene. The length of the CDR3 is 14 residues. V lost 9 bases and J lost 8; bases outside the gene matches: 8. Here the CDR3 DNA reads TGTGCCAGAGAACTAGCGGGAGGTATGGATGAGCAGTTCTTC. Encoded protein: CARELAGGMDEQFF.

V and J are TRBV11-2 and TRBJ2-1, with 11 bases matching TRBD1. Trimming removed 7 bases from V and 7 bases from J; junction bases left unmatched: 12. This CDR3 spans 16 amino acids. Germline CDR1 and CDR2: SGHAT and FQNNGV. CDR3 sequence (DNA): TGTGCCAGCAACCCCTTCCCGGGACAGGGGGGGAATGAGCAGTTCTTC. It yields the protein CASNPFPGQGGNEQFF.

Many counts were recorded for this clonotype. The chain recombines TRBV4-2 with TRBJ2-2; D is perhaps TRBD2 (5 bases). The CDR3 is made up of 14 amino acids. Trimming took off 5 bases at V and 5 bases at J, with 12 bases between the two ends. Germline V gene lookup returns CDR1 LGHNA and CDR2 YNFKEQ. The CDR3 reads CASSEWTGTGELFF. DNA of the CDR3: TGTGCCAGCAGCGAATGGACGGGGACCGGGGAGCTGTTTTTT.

Points on this clonotype: A much larger clone lies a single base off, so this may be a read error. The chain recombines TRBV20-1 with TRBJ1-5; D uncertain. Germline V gene data show CDR1 as DFQATT and CDR2 as SNEGSKA (reference sequence). This CDR3 has 14 residues. The DNA of the CDR3 is TGCAGTGTTAGAGATGGCCATGAATTACAGCCCCAGCATTTT. Translated: CSVRDGHELQPQHF.

V usage is TRBV20-1 and J usage is TRBJ2-5; maybe TRBD2 (6 bases). This CDR3 region has 12 residues. V was cut by 0 bases and J by 7 bases, with 9 bases left in between. The germline V gene encodes CDR1 DFQATT and CDR2 SNEGSKA (reference sequence). In DNA, the CDR3 is TGCAGTGCTAGAGATCTCGGGGGGACCCAGTACTTC. This translates into CSARDLGGTQYF.

Details on this clonotype: One end of the junction is discordant with germline, which a read error may explain. V gene TRBV4-2 combines with J gene TRBJ2-2; perhaps TRBD2 as D (5 bases). CDR3 length: 16 amino acids. Germline-derived CDR1 and CDR2 are LGHNA and YNFKEQ. The DNA of the CDR3 is TGTGCTAGCAGCCAAGATTGGGCCACGAGCACCGGGGAACTGTTTTTT. Its translation: CASSQDWATSTGELFF.

For this clonotype: Being one base from a much bigger clone, this may be a read error. The chain links TRBV29-1 to TRBJ1-1, with no clear D. The length of the CDR3 is 13 residues. Trimming removed 7 bases from V and 0 bases from J, with 12 bases in between. Germline V gene data show CDR1 as SQVTM and CDR2 as ANQGSEA. CDR3 bases: TGCAGCGCCTCCGTCGGGGTGAACACTGAAGCTTTCTTT. Translated, it gives CSASVGVNTEAFF. Using reference TRBV29-1 and TRBJ1-1 for the parts outside the CDR3, the full variable domain is SAVISQKPSRDICQRGTSLTIQCQVDSQVTMMFWYRQQPGQSLTLIATANQGSEATYESGFVIDKFPISRPNLTFSTLTVSNMSPEDSSIYLCSASVGVNTEAFFGQGTRLTVV.

Concerning this clonotype itself: Sequence at one end of the junction differs from germline and may be a read error. This rearrangement joins TRBV6-1 to TRBJ1-1; 9 nucleotides match TRBD1. Germline V gives CDR1 MNHNS, CDR2 SASEGT. This CDR3 has 15 residues. CDR3 DNA: TGTGCCACTCTCGACAGGGGGGCGTTTAACACTGAAGATTTCTTT. It is translated as CATLDRGAFNTEDFF.

As regards this clonotype: At one end the junction does not follow the germline gene, possibly because of a read error. This rearrangement joins TRBV6-6 to TRBJ1-1; D ambiguous. The CDR3 is 11 residues long. CDR1 and CDR2 (germline): MNHNY, SVGAGI (reference sequence). The CDR3 nucleotides read TGTGCCAGCAGCCGGGTGACTGAAGCTATCTTT. This encodes CASSRVTEAIF.

About this clonotype itself: Germline is not matched at one junction end, which may reflect a read error. The chain combines TRBV29-1 with TRBJ2-1, with D hard to call. The CDR3 totals 12 residues. Germline CDR1 and CDR2: SQVTM and ANQGSEA. CDR3 amino acids: CSVEQKNSEQFF. The CDR3 region has the DNA TGCAGTGTTGAACAGAAAAACAGTGAGCAGTTCTTC.

This clonotype has a count of ten or more. The gene calls are TRBV28 and TRBJ1-2; 10 bases fit TRBD1. The ends lost 6 bases at V and 7 bases at J; junction bases unmatched: 14. This CDR3 contains 16 residues. CDR1 and CDR2 (germline): MDHEN, SYDVKM. CDR3 region: CASRSSGTGVLGGYTF. In DNA, the CDR3 is TGTGCCAGCAGAAGCTCCGGGACAGGGGTTTTGGGTGGCTACACCTTC.

Regarding this clonotype: A read error may produce the germline difference seen at one junction end. The V gene is TRBV6-1, the J gene TRBJ2-3; 7 bases are shared with TRBD2. CDR1 is MNHNS and CDR2 is SASEGT in the germline V gene. CDR3 length equals 13 residues. CDR3: CVCSETGRDTHYF. CDR3 coding DNA: TGTGTATGCAGTGAAACTGGGAGGGATACGCACTATTTT.